This T cell receptor (beta chain) originates from a study of blood T cells in healthy people across ages. For the second PCR, which ran for about 6 to 12 cycles, a sample-barcoded 5' primer and a J-beta primer mix were used. TCRdb itself ran the 5' RACE reads through MiXCR, one entry per CDR3 protein. The repertoire holds about 800,000 distinct CDR3 sequences, 58% seen once, with roughly 22% in the top ten. On this clonotype: Its antigen remains unidentified.

Study-wide results and limits: Because sorting was not performed, PBMCs prevented conclusive naive versus antigen-experienced comparison. Among T cells, TCR beta diversity per million cells dropped roughly linearly as age rose. Any changes in expanded clonotypes were possibly confounded, as donor CMV status remained unknown.

Specimen: blood. The origin of this receptor is a man younger than 40 in good health.

The CDR3, as DNA: TGTGCCATCAGTGAGGGGAACACTGAAGCTTTCTTT. Protein: CAISEGNTEAFF. The chain uses TRBV10-3 and TRBJ1-1; D uncertain. Trimming left V 2 bases short and J 1 base short, with 2 bases between. This CDR3 is built from 12 residues. The germline V gene has CDR1 ENHRY and CDR2 SYGVKD.